This T cell receptor beta chain came from a study of T cell responses to AZD1222 COVID-19 vaccine. Assay used: immunoSEQ multiplex PCR; TCRdb lists only in-frame clones, some missing. The sample contains about 130,000 clones, roughly 90% of which appear only once. In this sample, this clone turned up once. Its antigen is undetermined. Study-wide results and limits: Rises in breadth and depth of Spike-specific TCRs came after two AZD1222 doses.

Trimming removed 2 bases from V and 5 bases from J; junction bases left unmatched: 11. This CDR3 region has 16 residues. The germline CDR1 and CDR2 sequences are MNHEY and SVGAGI. The TCR sequence derives from an adult in good health. The chain has TRBV6-5 and TRBJ1-1, with TRBD1 matching 7 bases. The sequencing used peripheral blood, collected on day 0 of AZD1222 vaccination. This CDR3 reads CASSYHTVGGGTEAFF. CDR3 bases: TGTGCCAGCAGTTACCACACCGTAGGGGGCGGTACTGAAGCTTTCTTT.